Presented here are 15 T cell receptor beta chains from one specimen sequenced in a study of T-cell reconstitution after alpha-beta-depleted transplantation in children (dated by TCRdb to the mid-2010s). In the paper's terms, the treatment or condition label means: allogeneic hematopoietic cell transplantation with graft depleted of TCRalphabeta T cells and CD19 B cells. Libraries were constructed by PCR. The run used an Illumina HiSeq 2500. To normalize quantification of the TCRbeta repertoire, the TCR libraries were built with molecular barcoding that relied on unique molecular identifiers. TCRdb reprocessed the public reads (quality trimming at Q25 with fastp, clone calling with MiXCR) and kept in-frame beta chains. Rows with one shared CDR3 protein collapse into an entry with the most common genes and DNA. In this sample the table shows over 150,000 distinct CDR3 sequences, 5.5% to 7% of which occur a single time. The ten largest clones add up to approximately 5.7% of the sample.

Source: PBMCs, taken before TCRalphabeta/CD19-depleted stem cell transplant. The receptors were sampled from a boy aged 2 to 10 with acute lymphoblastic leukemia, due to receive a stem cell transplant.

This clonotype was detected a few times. The CDR3 spells CASSPDRTEKLFF. The CDR3, as DNA: TGTGCCAGCAGCCCCGACAGAACTGAAAAACTGTTTTTT. The chain combines TRBV28 with TRBJ1-4, with D possibly matching TRBD1 (5 bases). The CDR3 consists of 13 residues. Trimming pared 6 bases from V and 7 bases from J, leaving 12 bases between. The V gene's germline CDR1 is MDHEN and CDR2 SYDVKM.

CDR3 in DNA: TGTGCCAGCAGTGTTCAGGGTAGGGACACCGGGGAGCTGTTTTTT. Translating gives CASSVQGRDTGELFF. The gene calls are TRBV2 and TRBJ2-2; weak D call: TRBD1 (5 bases). This CDR3 spans 15 amino acids. V was shortened by 4 bases and J by 3 bases, with 12 bases between the two germline ends. Germline values: CDR1 SNHLY, CDR2 FYNNEI.

CDR3 in DNA: TGTGCCAGCAGCGTTCCCAGAGTCGGCGCAGTGTTTGGCTACACCTTC. Its protein product is CASSVPRVGAVFGYTF. The chain has TRBV7-2 and TRBJ1-2; D unclear. Germline CDR1 is SGHTA and CDR2 is FQGNSA. V was trimmed by 5 bases and J by 7 bases, leaving 23 bases between them. This CDR3 has 16 amino acids.

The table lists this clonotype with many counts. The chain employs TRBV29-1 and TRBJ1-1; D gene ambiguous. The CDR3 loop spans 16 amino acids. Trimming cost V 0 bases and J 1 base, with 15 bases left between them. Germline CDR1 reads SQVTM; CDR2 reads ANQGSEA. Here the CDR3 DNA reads TGCAGCGTTGAAGATATGGGTGGGCGGAAGAACACTGAAGCTTTCTTT. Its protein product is CSVEDMGGRKNTEAFF. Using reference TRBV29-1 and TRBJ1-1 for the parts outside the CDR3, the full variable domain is SAVISQKPSRDICQRGTSLTIQCQVDSQVTMMFWYRQQPGQSLTLIATANQGSEATYESGFVIDKFPISRPNLTFSTLTVSNMSPEDSSIYLCSVEDMGGRKNTEAFFGQGTRLTVV.

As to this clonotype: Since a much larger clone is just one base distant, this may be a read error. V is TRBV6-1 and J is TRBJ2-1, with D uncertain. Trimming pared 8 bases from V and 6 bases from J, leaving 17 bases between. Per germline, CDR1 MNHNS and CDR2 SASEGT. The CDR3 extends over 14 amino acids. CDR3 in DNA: TGTGCCAGCTTCGTTAGTTCCCAGCGCAATGAGCAGTTCTTC. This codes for CASFVSSQRNEQFF.

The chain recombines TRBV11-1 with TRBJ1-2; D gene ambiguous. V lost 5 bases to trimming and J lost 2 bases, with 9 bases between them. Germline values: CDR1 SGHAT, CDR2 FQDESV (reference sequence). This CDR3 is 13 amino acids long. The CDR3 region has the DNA TGTGCCAGCAGCCCAGACTGGAACTATGGCTACACCTTC. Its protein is CASSPDWNYGYTF.

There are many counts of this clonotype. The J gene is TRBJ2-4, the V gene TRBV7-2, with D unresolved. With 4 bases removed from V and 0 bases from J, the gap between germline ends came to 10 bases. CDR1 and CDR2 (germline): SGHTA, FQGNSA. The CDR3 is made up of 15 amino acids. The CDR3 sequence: CASSYGSLAKNIQYF. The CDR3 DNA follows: TGTGCCAGCAGCTATGGCTCCCTAGCCAAAAACATTCAGTACTTC. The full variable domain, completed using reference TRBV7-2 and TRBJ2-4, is GAGVSQSPSNKVTEKGKDVELRCDPISGHTALYWYRQSLGQGLEFLIYFQGNSAPDKSGLPSDRFSAERTGGSVSTLTIQRTQQEDSAVYLCASSYGSLAKNIQYFGAGTRLSVL.

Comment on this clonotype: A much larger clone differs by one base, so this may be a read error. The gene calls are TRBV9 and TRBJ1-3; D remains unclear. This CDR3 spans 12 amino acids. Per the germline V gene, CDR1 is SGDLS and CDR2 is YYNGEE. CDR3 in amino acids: CSSSISGNTIYF. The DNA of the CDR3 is TGTTCCAGCAGCATCTCTGGAAACACCATATATTTT.

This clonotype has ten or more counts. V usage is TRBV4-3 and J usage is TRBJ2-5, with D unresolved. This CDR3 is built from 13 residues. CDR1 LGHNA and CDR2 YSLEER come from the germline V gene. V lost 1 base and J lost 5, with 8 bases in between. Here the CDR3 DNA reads TGCGCCAGCAGCCAAGGCCTTCGGGAGACCCAGTACTTC. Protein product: CASSQGLRETQYF.

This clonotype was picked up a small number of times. The CDR3 nucleotides read TGTGCCAGACCATCGACAGGGGGCCCCGATGGCAATCAGCCCCAGCATTTT. Encoded protein: CARPSTGGPDGNQPQHF. The V gene is TRBV21-1, the J gene TRBJ1-5; TRBD1 is the table's D call and was not checked against the DNA. TRBV21-1 has pseudogene status. This CDR3 has 17 amino acids.

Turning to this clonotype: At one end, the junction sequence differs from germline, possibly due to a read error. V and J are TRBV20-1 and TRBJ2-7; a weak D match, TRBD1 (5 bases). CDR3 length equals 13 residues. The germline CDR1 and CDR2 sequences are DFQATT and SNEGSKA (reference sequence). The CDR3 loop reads CSASSPRAYDQYF. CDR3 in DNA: TGCAGTGCTAGTTCCCCCAGGGCTTACGACCAGTACTTC.

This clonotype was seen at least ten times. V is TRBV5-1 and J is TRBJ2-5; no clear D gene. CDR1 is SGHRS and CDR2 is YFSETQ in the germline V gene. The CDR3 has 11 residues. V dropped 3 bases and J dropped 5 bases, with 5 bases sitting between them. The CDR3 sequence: CASSSPETQYF. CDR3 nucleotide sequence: TGCGCCAGCAGCTCTCCGGAGACCCAGTACTTC.

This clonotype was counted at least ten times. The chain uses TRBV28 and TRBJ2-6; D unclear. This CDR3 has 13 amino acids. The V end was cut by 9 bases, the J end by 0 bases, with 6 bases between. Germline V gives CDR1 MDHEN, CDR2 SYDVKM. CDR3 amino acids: CASVPSGANVLTF. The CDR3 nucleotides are TGTGCCAGTGTCCCCTCTGGGGCCAACGTCCTGACTTTC.

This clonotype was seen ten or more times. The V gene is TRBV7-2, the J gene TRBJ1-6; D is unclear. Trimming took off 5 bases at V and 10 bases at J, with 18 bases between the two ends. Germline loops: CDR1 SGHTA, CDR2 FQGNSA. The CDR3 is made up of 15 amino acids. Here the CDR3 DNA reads TGTGCCAGCAGCGGTGGGAGCTTCGCTGGGTCACCCCTCCACTTT. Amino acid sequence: CASSGGSFAGSPLHF.

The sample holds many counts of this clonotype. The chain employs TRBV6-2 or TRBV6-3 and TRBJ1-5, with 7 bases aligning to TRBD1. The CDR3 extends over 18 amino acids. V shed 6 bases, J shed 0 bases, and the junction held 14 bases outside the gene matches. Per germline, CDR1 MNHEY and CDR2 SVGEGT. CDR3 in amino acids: CASRPPRGRGGSNQPQHF. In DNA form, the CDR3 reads TGTGCCAGCAGACCCCCCCGTGGCAGGGGGGGTAGCAATCAGCCCCAGCATTTT.